This TCR beta chain was profiled in a study of cytomegalovirus exposure and HLA in healthy donors. Findings of the study overall: First-cohort TCR clusters were later found to tend to co-occur in the 120 or so validation repertoires. The classifier reportedly diagnosed cytomegalovirus status with high sensitivity and specificity. Most TCR sequences proved rare, with some public TCRs found in many donors.

With respect to this clone: Its specificity is unknown.

The repertoire was sequenced with immunoSEQ multiplex PCR; TCRdb's copy has only in-frame clones and lacks some. Among 100,000 to 150,000 clones listed, 89% were seen once. Trimming stripped 2 bases from V and 6 bases from J, with 19 bases between. CDR1 is SGHVS, CDR2 FNYEAQ, per germline. The CDR3 is 17 residues long. The V gene is TRBV7-6, the J gene TRBJ2-2, with D possibly TRBD2 on 6 matching bases. This receptor was identified in a woman under 30 in good health and CMV-seronegative. Sequencing was performed on PBMCs. The CDR3 sequence: CASSLQFLGRLAGELFF. The CDR3 bases are TGTGCCAGCAGCTTACAATTCCTGGGGAGGTTGGCCGGGGAGCTGTTTTTT.